Listed below are T cell receptor beta chains from one sample, sequenced in a study of blood T cell repertoires in COVID-19. Here immunoSEQ multiplex PCR was the method, and the copy in TCRdb shows in-frame clones only, minus some. This sample has about 220,000 clones; around 84% occur once, and the top ten carry approximately 20%. What was sequenced was peripheral blood. Source of these receptors: a man younger than 45 with active or convalescent COVID-19. Both conserved end residues are part of each CDR3. Fields, in order: V gene, CDR3 protein.

>TRBV7-9
CASSLAGQGLEQYF
>TRBV3-1/TRBV3-2
CASSQEGSSGNEQFF
>TRBV28
CASSFSETYYGYTF
>TRBV24-1
CATSDAYRGYGYTF
>TRBV10-3
CAISSQQGAKDTQYF
>TRBV15
CATSRDDEDSRSPINYGYTF
>TRBV9
CASSRRDRGYEQYF
>TRBV18
CASSPGGQSNQPQHF
>TRBV9
CASSSLGEATRYTQYF
>TRBV18
CASSQATGLNTEAFF
>TRBV28
CASSYGGTGGFEQYF
>TRBV27
CASSFEQSYNSPLHF
>TRBV7-9
CASSLVVTGSLTEAFF
>TRBV7-8
CASSSRDRVGNEQFF
>TRBV24-1
CATSDHGTVTEAFF
>TRBV2
CASSWGGNTIYF
>TRBV30
CAWKGGDTEAFF
>TRBV24-1
CATSDSRGSDEAFF
>TRBV10-2
CASSESTGSYGYTF
>TRBV19
CASTSPAGILDGYTF
>TRBV20-1
CSASGLEVGTQYF
>TRBV4-1
CASSQGAQSSGNTIYF
>TRBV6-5
CASSYIRPPVDTQYF
>TRBV9
CASSVEGFYNSPLHF
>TRBV4-2
CASSPGGKNEKLFF
>TRBV7-2
CASSLGGSLRAIEQFF
>TRBV19
CASSLTASYEQYF
>TRBV28
CASRSDLDNSPLHF
>TRBV6-6
CASTGGSLAEAFF
>TRBV28
CASSSGPTMNTEAFF
>TRBV5-4
CASSSPGGRNTDTQYF
>TRBV30
CAWSVGGEKLFF
>TRBV6-5
CASTKTGTYEQYF
>TRBV23-1
CASSQWGGLDTQYF
>TRBV24-1
CATQTTGNTEAFF
>TRBV2
CASNENGWANTGELFF
>TRBV14
CASSRAGAANEKLFF
>TRBV5-1
CASSLGLAGTSQETQYF
>TRBV7-2
CASSLDFRGANYEQYF
>TRBV19
CASTPGVAFGLGYTF
>TRBV10-2
CASSESGSEAFF
>TRBV7-9
CASSLYQREGSYEQYF
>TRBV6-6
CASSYGHPDYGYTF
>TRBV20-1
CSARALGKLFF
>TRBV4-1
CASSPLAGGVTLAKNIQYF